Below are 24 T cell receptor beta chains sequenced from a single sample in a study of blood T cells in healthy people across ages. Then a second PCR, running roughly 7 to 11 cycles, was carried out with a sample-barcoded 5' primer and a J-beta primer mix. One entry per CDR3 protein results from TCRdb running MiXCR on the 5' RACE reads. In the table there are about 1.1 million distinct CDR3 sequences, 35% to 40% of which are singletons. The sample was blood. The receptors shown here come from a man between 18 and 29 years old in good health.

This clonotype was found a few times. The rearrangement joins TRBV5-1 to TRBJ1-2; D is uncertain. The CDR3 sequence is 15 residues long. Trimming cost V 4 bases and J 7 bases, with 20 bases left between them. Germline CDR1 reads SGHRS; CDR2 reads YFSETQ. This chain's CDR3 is CASSPMGAPAGGYTF. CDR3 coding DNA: TGCGCCAGCAGCCCCATGGGAGCCCCAGCTGGTGGCTACACCTTC.

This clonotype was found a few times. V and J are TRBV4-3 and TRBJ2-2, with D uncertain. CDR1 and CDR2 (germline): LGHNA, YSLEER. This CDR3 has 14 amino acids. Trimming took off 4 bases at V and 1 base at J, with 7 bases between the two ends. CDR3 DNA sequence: TGCGCCAGCAGCCGAGAACAGAACACCGGGGAGCTGTTTTTT. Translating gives CASSREQNTGELFF.

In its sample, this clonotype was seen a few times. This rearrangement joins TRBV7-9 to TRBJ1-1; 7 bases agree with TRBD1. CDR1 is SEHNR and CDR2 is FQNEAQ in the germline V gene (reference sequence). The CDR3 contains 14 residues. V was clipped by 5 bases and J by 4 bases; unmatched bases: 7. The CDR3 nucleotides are TGTGCCAGCAGCACCCGACAGGGTACCACTGAAGCTTTCTTT. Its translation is CASSTRQGTTEAFF.

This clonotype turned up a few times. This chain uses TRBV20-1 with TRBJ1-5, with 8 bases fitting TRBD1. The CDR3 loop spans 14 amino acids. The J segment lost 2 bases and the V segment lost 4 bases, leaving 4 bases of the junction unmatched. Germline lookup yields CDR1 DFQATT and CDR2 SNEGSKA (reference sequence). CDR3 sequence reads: CSANRGYGNQPQHF. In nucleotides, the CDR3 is TGCAGTGCTAACAGGGGGTACGGCAATCAGCCCCAGCATTTT.

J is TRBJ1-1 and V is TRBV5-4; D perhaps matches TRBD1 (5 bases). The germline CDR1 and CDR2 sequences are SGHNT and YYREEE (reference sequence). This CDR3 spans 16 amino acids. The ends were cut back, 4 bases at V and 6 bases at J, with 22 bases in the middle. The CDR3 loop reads CASSPSRSTGWAEAFF. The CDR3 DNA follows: TGTGCCAGCAGCCCCAGTAGAAGTACAGGATGGGCTGAAGCTTTCTTT.

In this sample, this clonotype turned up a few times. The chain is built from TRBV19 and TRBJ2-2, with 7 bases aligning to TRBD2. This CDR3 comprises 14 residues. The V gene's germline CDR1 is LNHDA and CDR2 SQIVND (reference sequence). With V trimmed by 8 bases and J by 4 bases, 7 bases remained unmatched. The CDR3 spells CASGGLVTTGELFF. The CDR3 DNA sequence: TGTGCCAGTGGCGGACTAGTCACCACCGGGGAGCTGTTTTTT.

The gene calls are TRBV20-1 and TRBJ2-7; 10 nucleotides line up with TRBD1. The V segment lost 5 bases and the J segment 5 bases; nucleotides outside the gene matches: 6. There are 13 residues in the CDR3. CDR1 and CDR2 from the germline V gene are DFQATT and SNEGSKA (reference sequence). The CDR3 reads CSAYRDRGNEQYF. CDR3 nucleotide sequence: TGCAGTGCTTACCGGGACAGGGGCAACGAGCAGTACTTC.

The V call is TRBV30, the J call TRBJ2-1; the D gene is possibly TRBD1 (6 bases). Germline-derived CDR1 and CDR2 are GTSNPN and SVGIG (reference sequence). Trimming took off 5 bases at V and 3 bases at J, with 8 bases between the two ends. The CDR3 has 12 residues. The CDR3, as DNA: TGTGCCTGGGGGGACATCTACAATGAGCAGTTCTTC. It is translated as CAWGDIYNEQFF.

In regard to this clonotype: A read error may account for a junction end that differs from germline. The CDR3 sequence: CASSYSPVNSPLHF. Written as DNA, the CDR3 is TGTGCCAGCAGCTACTCACCGGTAAATTCACCCCTCCACTTT. The chain carries TRBV6-2 or TRBV6-3 and TRBJ1-6; D gene uncertain. The CDR3 is 14 residues long. Looked up from germline, CDR1 is MNHEY and CDR2 is SVGEGT.

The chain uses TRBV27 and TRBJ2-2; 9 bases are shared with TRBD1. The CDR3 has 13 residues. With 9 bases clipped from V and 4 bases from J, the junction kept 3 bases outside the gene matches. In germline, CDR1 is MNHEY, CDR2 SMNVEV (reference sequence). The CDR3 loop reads CASRTGATGELFF. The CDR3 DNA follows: TGTGCCAGTCGGACAGGGGCCACCGGGGAGCTGTTTTTT.

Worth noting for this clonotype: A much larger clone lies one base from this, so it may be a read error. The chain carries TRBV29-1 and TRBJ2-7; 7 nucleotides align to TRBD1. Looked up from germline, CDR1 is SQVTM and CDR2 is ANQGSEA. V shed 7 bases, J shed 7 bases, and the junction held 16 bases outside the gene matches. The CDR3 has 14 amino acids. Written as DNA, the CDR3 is TGCAGCGCCGACGTCGGGCAGGGGGAATATGAGCAGTACTTC. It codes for CSADVGQGEYEQYF.

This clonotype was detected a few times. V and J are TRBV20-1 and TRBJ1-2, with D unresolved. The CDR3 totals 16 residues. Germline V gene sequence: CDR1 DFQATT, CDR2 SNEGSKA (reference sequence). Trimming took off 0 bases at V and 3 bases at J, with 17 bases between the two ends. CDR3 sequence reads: CSARDVEETYYYGYTF. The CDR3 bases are TGCAGTGCTAGAGATGTCGAAGAGACATACTACTATGGCTACACCTTC.

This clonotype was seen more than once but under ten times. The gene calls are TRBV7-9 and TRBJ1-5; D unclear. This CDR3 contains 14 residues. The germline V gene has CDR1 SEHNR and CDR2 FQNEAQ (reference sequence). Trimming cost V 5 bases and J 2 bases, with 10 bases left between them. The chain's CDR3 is CASSGRSGNQPQHF. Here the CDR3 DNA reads TGTGCCAGCAGCGGGCGTAGTGGCAATCAGCCCCAGCATTTT.

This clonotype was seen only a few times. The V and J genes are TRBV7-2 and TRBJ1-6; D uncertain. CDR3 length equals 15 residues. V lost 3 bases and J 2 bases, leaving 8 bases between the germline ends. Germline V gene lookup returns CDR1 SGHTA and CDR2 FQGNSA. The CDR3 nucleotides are TGTGCCAGCAGCTTCTTTGAGGCCTATAATTCACCCCTCCACTTT. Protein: CASSFFEAYNSPLHF.

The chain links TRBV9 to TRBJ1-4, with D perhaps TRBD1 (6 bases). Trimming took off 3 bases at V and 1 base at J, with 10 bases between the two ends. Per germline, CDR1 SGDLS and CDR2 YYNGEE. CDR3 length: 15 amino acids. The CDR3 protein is CASSAQGLTNEKLFF. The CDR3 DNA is TGTGCCAGCAGCGCACAGGGTTTAACTAATGAAAAACTGTTTTTT.

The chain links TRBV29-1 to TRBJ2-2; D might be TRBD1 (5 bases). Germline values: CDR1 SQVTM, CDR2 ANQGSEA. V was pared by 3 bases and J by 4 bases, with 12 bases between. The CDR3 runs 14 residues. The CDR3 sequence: CSVEFPGITGELFF. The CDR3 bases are TGCAGCGTTGAGTTCCCAGGGATCACCGGGGAGCTGTTTTTT.

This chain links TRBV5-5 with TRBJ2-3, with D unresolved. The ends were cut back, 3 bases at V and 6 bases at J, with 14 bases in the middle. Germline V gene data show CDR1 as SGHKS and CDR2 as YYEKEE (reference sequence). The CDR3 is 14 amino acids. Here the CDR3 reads CASSSGSRTDTQYF. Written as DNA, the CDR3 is TGTGCCAGCAGCTCCGGGTCGAGGACGGATACGCAGTATTTT.

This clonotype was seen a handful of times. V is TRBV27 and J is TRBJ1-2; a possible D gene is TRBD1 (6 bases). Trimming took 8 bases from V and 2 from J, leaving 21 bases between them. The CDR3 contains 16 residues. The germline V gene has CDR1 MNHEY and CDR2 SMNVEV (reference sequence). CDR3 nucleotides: TGTGCCAGCGGCCGACAGGTTAAGGCGGGAAACTATGGCTACACCTTC. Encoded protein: CASGRQVKAGNYGYTF.

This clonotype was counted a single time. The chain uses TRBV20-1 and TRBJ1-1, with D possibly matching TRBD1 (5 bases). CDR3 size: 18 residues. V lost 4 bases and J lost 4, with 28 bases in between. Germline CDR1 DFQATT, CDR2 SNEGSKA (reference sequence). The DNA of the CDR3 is TGCAGTGCTAATATGGGCCCCTCGGGGGGAGGTGGCGCCACTGAAGCTTTCTTT. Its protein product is CSANMGPSGGGGATEAFF.

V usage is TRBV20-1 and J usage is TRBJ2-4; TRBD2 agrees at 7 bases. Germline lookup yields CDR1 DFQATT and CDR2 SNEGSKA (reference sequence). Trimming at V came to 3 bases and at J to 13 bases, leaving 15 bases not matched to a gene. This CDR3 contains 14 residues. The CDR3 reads CSARGLAEYNEQYF. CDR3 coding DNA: TGCAGTGCTAGGGGCCTAGCGGAGTACAATGAGCAGTACTTC.

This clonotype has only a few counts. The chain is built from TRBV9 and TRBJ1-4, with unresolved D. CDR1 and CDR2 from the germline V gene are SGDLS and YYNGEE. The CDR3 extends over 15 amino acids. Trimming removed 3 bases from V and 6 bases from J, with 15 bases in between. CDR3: CASSARTAADEKLFF. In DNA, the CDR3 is TGTGCCAGCAGCGCCCGGACCGCGGCAGATGAAAAACTGTTTTTT.

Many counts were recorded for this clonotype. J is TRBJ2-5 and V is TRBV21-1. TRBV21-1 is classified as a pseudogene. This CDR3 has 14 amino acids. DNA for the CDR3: TGTGCCAGCAGCAATGGCTTGGGATTGGGGACCCAGTACTTC. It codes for CASSNGLGLGTQYF.

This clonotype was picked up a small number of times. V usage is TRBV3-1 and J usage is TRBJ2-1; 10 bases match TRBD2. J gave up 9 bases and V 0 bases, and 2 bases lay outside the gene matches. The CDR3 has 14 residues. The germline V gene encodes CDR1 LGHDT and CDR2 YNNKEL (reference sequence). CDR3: CASSQDSSGGEQFF. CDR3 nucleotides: TGTGCCAGCAGCCAAGACTCTAGCGGGGGTGAGCAGTTCTTC.

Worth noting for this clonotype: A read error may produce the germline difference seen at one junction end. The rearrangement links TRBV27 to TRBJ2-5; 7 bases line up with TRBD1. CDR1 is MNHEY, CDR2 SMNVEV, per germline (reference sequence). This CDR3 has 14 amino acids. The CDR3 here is CASSLPGTAQTQYF. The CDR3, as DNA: TGTGCTAGCAGTTTACCCGGGACAGCCCAGACCCAGTACTTC.